One sample yielded the 27 T cell receptor beta chains listed below, sequenced in a study of T cells in Graves' hyperthyroidism and ophthalmopathy. RNA transcripts provided the source from which TCR beta CDR3 regions were amplified. HTBI primers drove first-round RT-PCR of the TCR CDR3. Via MiXCR, TCRdb re-called the multiplex PCR reads, giving one row per CDR3 protein. The sample comprises some 50,000 distinct CDR3 sequences, approximately 52% of which are singletons, and about a tenth rests with the top ten. Source material: blood. These receptors came from a woman aged 50 to 60 with Graves' ophthalmopathy.

By share, this clonotype ranks as medium-sized. This chain uses TRBV29-1 with TRBJ2-5; no reliable D call. Germline V gives CDR1 SQVTM, CDR2 ANQGSEA. Trimming took off 5 bases at V and 0 bases at J, with 7 bases between the two ends. This CDR3 comprises 12 residues. The CDR3 DNA follows: TGCAGCGTTCTGGGCTACCAAGAGACCCAGTACTTC. Translating gives CSVLGYQETQYF.

As concerns this clonotype: A much larger clone differs by one base, so this may be a read error. This chain links TRBV24-1 with TRBJ2-1, with unresolved D. CDR3 size: 14 residues. Germline V gene data show CDR1 as KGHDR and CDR2 as SFDVKD. The CDR3 sequence is CASTLGTQGNEQLF. In DNA form, the CDR3 reads TGTGCCAGCACTCTAGGAACTCAAGGGAATGAGCAGCTCTTC.

Concerning this clonotype: This likely comes from a read error, as the CDR3 has no conserved phenylalanine or tryptophan at its end. The chain couples TRBV7-8 to TRBJ2-2; 8 nucleotides line up with TRBD2. The V segment lost 8 bases and the J segment 5 bases; nucleotides outside the gene matches: 16. This CDR3 comprises 17 residues. Germline V gene sequence: CDR1 SGHVS, CDR2 FQNEAQ. CDR3 residues: CASGPGGGLRWTGELFL. For the CDR3, the DNA is TGTGCCAGCGGCCCGGGGGGGGGATTGCGATGGACCGGGGAGCTGTTTTTG.

This clonotype was observed many times. The V gene is TRBV12-3 or TRBV12-4, the J gene TRBJ2-7, with D possibly being TRBD2 (7 bases). This CDR3 has 15 residues. Trimming took off 3 bases at V and 7 bases at J, with 19 bases between the two ends. The CDR3 reads CASSFFGGGLEEQYF. CDR3 DNA sequence: TGTGCCAGCAGTTTTTTTGGCGGGGGCCTTGAGGAGCAGTACTTC.

The chain joins TRBV14 to TRBJ2-1; D is undetermined. This CDR3 has 13 residues. Germline CDR1 SGHDN, CDR2 FVKESK. CDR3 bases: TGTATCAGCAGCCAAGAACATGGTCATGAGCAGTTCTTC. Its protein is CISSQEHGHEQFF.

In this sample, this clonotype turned up many times. The gene calls are TRBV20-1 and TRBJ2-3, with TRBD2 identical over 8 bases. Germline values: CDR1 DFQATT, CDR2 SNEGSKA (reference sequence). This CDR3 spans 18 amino acids. The V segment lost 6 bases and the J segment 0 bases; nucleotides outside the gene matches: 17. CDR3 loop: CSAPDVLADTSSTDTQYF. Here the CDR3 DNA reads TGCAGTGCCCCAGACGTACTAGCGGACACGTCTAGCACAGATACGCAGTATTTT.

This clonotype was found a few times. The chain combines TRBV28 with TRBJ2-5; D call uncertain. Looked up from germline, CDR1 is MDHEN and CDR2 is SYDVKM. V lost 6 bases and J lost 7, with 15 bases in between. CDR3 length equals 13 residues. The CDR3 DNA follows: TGTGCCAGCAGCCGCCCAGATGATGGGACCCAGTACTTC. Encoded protein: CASSRPDDGTQYF.

This clonotype appeared once. The CDR3 spells CSVPDRFNEKLFF. The CDR3 DNA is TGCAGTGTTCCCGACCGGTTTAATGAAAAACTGTTTTTT. The rearrangement uses TRBV20-1 and TRBJ1-4; D unclear. The germline gives CDR1 DFQATT, CDR2 SNEGSKA (reference sequence). The CDR3 loop spans 13 amino acids. Trimming removed 7 bases at V and 4 bases at J, with 13 bases between.

The table lists this clonotype with many counts. The V call is TRBV5-1, the J call TRBJ2-2; perhaps TRBD2 as D (7 bases). Germline CDR1 is SGHRS and CDR2 is YFSETQ. The CDR3 length is 18 residues. V gave up 4 bases and J gave up 3 bases, with 22 bases separating them. The CDR3 protein is CASSALGGGPQDTGELFF. The CDR3 coding sequence is TGCGCCAGCAGCGCGTTAGGGGGAGGGCCCCAAGACACCGGGGAGCTGTTTTTT. Together with reference TRBV5-1 and TRBJ2-2, the CDR3 gives the full variable domain: KAGVTQTPRYLIKTRGQQVTLSCSPISGHRSVSWYQQTPGQGLQFLFEYFSETQRNKGNFPGRFSGRQFSNSRSEMNVSTLELGDSALYLCASSALGGGPQDTGELFFGEGSRLTVL.

This clonotype was seen only once. The genes are TRBV20-1 and TRBJ2-5, with 11 bases aligning to TRBD2. There are 14 residues in the CDR3. CDR1 and CDR2 (germline): DFQATT, SNEGSKA (reference sequence). V lost 6 bases and J lost 2; bases outside the gene matches: 5. The CDR3 is CSAEGLAVQETQYF. The CDR3 DNA reads TGCAGTGCCGAGGGACTAGCGGTACAAGAGACCCAGTACTTC.

This clonotype showed up many times. J is TRBJ2-2 and V is TRBV7-2; perhaps TRBD2 as D (5 bases). CDR1 is SGHTA and CDR2 is FQGNSA in the germline V gene. The CDR3 covers 18 residues. Trimming stripped 6 bases from V and 0 bases from J, with 20 bases between. Here the CDR3 DNA reads TGTGCCAGCAGTTCCAGTCCCCTACTAGGGTCGAACACCGGGGAGCTGTTTTTT. Translated, it gives CASSSSPLLGSNTGELFF.

V and J are TRBV28 and TRBJ2-7; a weak D match, TRBD2 (6 bases). CDR1 is MDHEN, CDR2 SYDVKM, per germline. V was shortened by 0 bases and J by 6 bases, with 15 bases between the two germline ends. The CDR3 is 15 amino acids. Here the CDR3 reads CASSLWAAGSCEQYF. The CDR3 nucleotides read TGTGCCAGCAGTTTATGGGCCGCGGGGTCTTGCGAGCAGTACTTC.

The chain has TRBV20-1 and TRBJ2-3; 11 bases fit TRBD2. Germline V gene data show CDR1 as DFQATT and CDR2 as SNEGSKA (reference sequence). Trimming at V came to 3 bases and at J to 11 bases, leaving 10 bases not matched to a gene. This CDR3 region has 14 residues. In nucleotides, the CDR3 is TGCAGTGCTAGCGGGACTAGCGGCCCGGGGGAGCAGTATTTT. It encodes CSASGTSGPGEQYF.

The rearrangement uses TRBV7-8 and TRBJ1-5, with TRBD1 identical over 10 bases. Germline loops: CDR1 SGHVS, CDR2 FQNEAQ. V lost 5 bases and J lost 6; bases outside the gene matches: 13. The CDR3 is 17 residues long. The CDR3 sequence is CASSPRPGQGLGQPQHF. The CDR3 DNA sequence: TGTGCCAGCAGCCCTAGACCGGGACAGGGGTTGGGTCAGCCCCAGCATTTT.

In this sample, this clonotype turned up many times. The chain joins TRBV7-9 to TRBJ2-5; 7 positions match TRBD1. The germline V gene encodes CDR1 SEHNR and CDR2 FQNEAQ (reference sequence). The CDR3 is made up of 13 amino acids. J was trimmed by 5 bases and V by 6 bases; bases with no gene match: 6. The CDR3 DNA reads as TGTGCCAGCAGACGACAGGGAGTGGAGACCCAGTACTTC. Protein sequence: CASRRQGVETQYF.

Within the sample, this clonotype is medium-sized. The chain is built from TRBV10-3 and TRBJ2-2; the D gene is possibly TRBD2 (6 bases). Trimming took 3 bases from V and 7 from J, leaving 15 bases between them. Germline V gene data show CDR1 as ENHRY and CDR2 as SYGVKD. This CDR3 has 15 amino acids. CDR3 protein: CAISEDTAGIGELFF. The CDR3 DNA reads TGTGCCATCAGTGAAGACACGGCGGGAATCGGGGAGCTGTTTTTT.

The chain carries TRBV19 and TRBJ2-2; 9 bases line up with TRBD2. J was trimmed by 10 bases and V by 3 bases; bases with no gene match: 9. CDR1 and CDR2 (germline): LNHDA, SQIVND (reference sequence). The CDR3 has 15 residues. The CDR3 protein is CASSIRTGGLAELFF. CDR3 coding DNA: TGTGCCAGTAGTATCCGCACTGGGGGACTAGCGGAGCTGTTTTTT.

The chain combines TRBV24-1 with TRBJ1-5; 8 bases fit TRBD1. Germline lookup yields CDR1 KGHDR and CDR2 SFDVKD. The CDR3 covers 15 residues. V was pared by 5 bases and J by 5 bases, with 7 bases of the junction left unmatched. The CDR3 loop is CATSASTGVYQPQHF. The CDR3 bases are TGTGCCACCAGTGCATCGACAGGGGTATATCAGCCCCAGCATTTT.

This clonotype was counted at least ten times. The rearrangement uses TRBV6-1 and TRBJ2-7; D might be TRBD1 or TRBD2, each matching 5 bases. Germline lookup yields CDR1 MNHNS and CDR2 SASEGT. The germline V and J ends were trimmed by 4 bases and 2 bases, with 9 bases remaining between them. This CDR3 has 13 residues. CDR3 sequence (DNA): TGTGCCAGCAGTGGAGGGGAGACCTACGAGCAGTACTTC. Its protein product is CASSGGETYEQYF.

This clonotype was seen more than once but under ten times. This clone may be a read error of a much larger clone one base away. The chain employs TRBV4-3 and TRBJ2-3, with D possibly being TRBD1 or TRBD2 (5 bases each). The CDR3 runs 16 residues. Per the germline V gene, CDR1 is LGHNA and CDR2 is YSLEER. CDR3 nucleotides: TGCGCCAGCAGCCAAGAGAACTTACCTAGCACAGGTACGCAGTATTTT. It encodes CASSQENLPSTGTQYF.

The rearrangement uses TRBV19 and TRBJ1-2, with D uncertain. The CDR3 extends over 15 amino acids. Between the trimmed V and J ends, which lost 6 bases and 5 bases, there was a span of 19 bases. Germline CDR1 and CDR2: LNHDA and SQIVND (reference sequence). The CDR3, as DNA: TGTGCCAGTAGATCGGCTCCAGCGGCCTCGTATGGCTACACCTTC. It codes for CASRSAPAASYGYTF.

This clonotype appeared a single time. The chain combines TRBV5-1 with TRBJ2-3; D is perhaps TRBD2 (6 bases). Deletions cut 3 bases from V and 6 bases from J, with 11 bases between. This CDR3 is 13 amino acids long. The germline V gene encodes CDR1 SGHRS and CDR2 YFSETQ. CDR3 region: CASSSGRSDTQYF. The CDR3 nucleotides read TGCGCCAGCAGCTCAGGGAGGAGCGATACGCAGTATTTT.

The chain joins TRBV5-7 to TRBJ2-7; D is undetermined. TRBV5-7 is classed as an ORF, of uncertain function. V was shortened by 4 bases and J by 2 bases, with 22 bases between the two germline ends. CDR3 length: 17 amino acids. DNA of the CDR3: TGTGCCAGCAGCCTCCTTCTCGGACGCGCCCTTGCCTACGAGCAGTACTTC. Translating it yields CASSLLLGRALAYEQYF.

In its sample, this clonotype is medium-sized. The V and J genes are TRBV25-1 and TRBJ2-3; D perhaps matches TRBD2 (5 bases). Germline values: CDR1 MGHDK, CDR2 SYGVNS. This CDR3 has 16 residues. The V end lost 1 base, the J end lost 5 bases, and 16 bases lay between the germline ends. CDR3 in DNA: TGTGCCAGCAGTGAATTTGGCAGAGGGAATAGAGATACGCAGTATTTT. It encodes CASSEFGRGNRDTQYF.

This clonotype was seen at least ten times. The chain recombines TRBV19 with TRBJ2-7; 11 nucleotides align to TRBD2. The germline CDR1 and CDR2 sequences are LNHDA and SQIVND (reference sequence). This CDR3 comprises 14 residues. V lost 6 bases and J lost 0; bases outside the gene matches: 1. CDR3 coding DNA: TGTGCCAGTAGGGGGACTAGCGGCTCCTACGAGCAGTACTTC. It encodes CASRGTSGSYEQYF.

Details on this clonotype: Germline and junction disagree at one end, which may indicate a read error. The gene calls are TRBV5-5 and TRBJ2-7; D may be TRBD2 (6 bases). The CDR3 spans 14 residues. In germline, CDR1 is SGHKS, CDR2 YYEKEE (reference sequence). The DNA of the CDR3 is TGCGCCAGCAGCTCCGGGGGAAGGGCCTACGAGCAGTACTTC. Protein: CASSSGGRAYEQYF. Filled out from reference TRBV5-5 and TRBJ2-7, the complete variable domain reads DAGVTQSPTHLIKTRGQQVTLRCSPISGHKSVSWYQQVLGQGPQFIFQYYEKEERGRGNFPDRFSARQFPNYSSELNVNALLLGDSALYLCASSSGGRAYEQYFGPGTRLTVT.

This clonotype was detected many times. The rearrangement links TRBV3-1 to TRBJ1-5, with D hard to call. This CDR3 contains 13 residues. Per germline, CDR1 LGHDT and CDR2 YNNKEL (reference sequence). Trimming removed 1 base at V and 3 bases at J, with 4 bases between. CDR3 sequence: CASSQADNQPQHF. CDR3 nucleotide sequence: TGTGCCAGCAGCCAAGCCGACAATCAGCCCCAGCATTTT. Full variable domain (rest looked up from reference TRBV3-1 and TRBJ1-5): DTAVSQTPKYLVTQMGNDKSIKCEQNLGHDTMYWYKQDSKKFLKIMFSYNNKELIINETVPNRFSPKSPDKAHLNLHINSLELGDSAVYFCASSQADNQPQHFGDGTRLSIL.